Presented here are 16 T cell receptor beta chains from one specimen sequenced in a study of Graves' ophthalmopathy and Graves' hyperthyroidism (dated by TCRdb to about 2018). The data were produced on an Illumina HiSeq 2000. TCR beta CDR3 regions were amplified from RNA transcripts for repertoire sequencing. The first round of RT-PCR was done with HTBI primers and the Qiagen OneStep RT-PCR kit, and was followed by a second round of multiplex PCR, then size selection and purification. The raw public data were reprocessed by TCRdb itself: fastp quality trimming at Q25, MiXCR clonotype calling, in-frame beta chains only. Here each entry gathers all rows of one CDR3 protein and keeps the most common genes and DNA. Recorded for this sample are 500,000 to 600,000 distinct CDR3 sequences; approximately 37% of them occurred a single time. Clones ranked in the top ten supply around 4% of the sample. Material for sequencing was peripheral blood or thyroid tissue (not recorded which). The receptors originated from an adult man with Graves' hyperthyroidism.

The rearrangement uses TRBV19 and TRBJ1-2, with D possibly matching TRBD1 (5 bases). Germline CDR1 LNHDA, CDR2 SQIVND (reference sequence). CDR3 length equals 15 residues. The V end was cut by 2 bases, the J end by 10 bases, with 20 bases between. CDR3 residues: CASSIYGQAGTNYTF. The CDR3 nucleotides read TGTGCCAGTAGTATATATGGACAAGCCGGTACAAACTACACCTTC.

In DNA, the CDR3 is TGTGCCAGCAGCACCGGGACTCCCGATGACCAACCCCAGCATTTT. This sequence encodes CASSTGTPDDQPQHF. V gene TRBV7-8 combines with J gene TRBJ1-5; TRBD1 is a possible D gene (5 bases). The CDR3 is 15 amino acids. The germline V gene encodes CDR1 SGHVS and CDR2 FQNEAQ. The V end was cut by 5 bases, the J end by 10 bases, with 21 bases between.

CDR3 in DNA: TGCAGCCCACCGGGACTAGCGGGCTACGAGCAGTACTTC. Amino acids: CSPPGLAGYEQYF. The chain combines TRBV29-1 with TRBJ2-7; 12 positions match TRBD2. V shed 8 bases and J 3 bases; nucleotides not matched to a gene: 5. Germline V gene data show CDR1 as SQVTM and CDR2 as ANQGSEA. This CDR3 has 13 residues.

This clonotype was seen only a few times. The chain recombines TRBV5-1 with TRBJ1-1, with D hard to call. Trimming took 0 bases from V and 1 from J, leaving 16 bases between them. The CDR3 is made up of 17 amino acids. Germline loops: CDR1 SGHRS, CDR2 YFSETQ. The CDR3 here is CASSLDGIGPKNTEAFF. Here the CDR3 DNA reads TGCGCCAGCAGCTTGGACGGAATAGGGCCAAAGAACACTGAAGCTTTCTTT. The full variable domain, in which reference TRBV5-1 and TRBJ1-1 provide the parts outside the CDR3, is KAGVTQTPRYLIKTRGQQVTLSCSPISGHRSVSWYQQTPGQGLQFLFEYFSETQRNKGNFPGRFSGRQFSNSRSEMNVSTLELGDSALYLCASSLDGIGPKNTEAFFGQGTRLTVV.

This clonotype was recorded at least ten times. This rearrangement joins TRBV19 to TRBJ1-5; D might be TRBD1 (5 bases). V was clipped by 1 base and J by 4 bases, with 11 bases between them. Germline values: CDR1 LNHDA, CDR2 SQIVND (reference sequence). The CDR3 has 15 residues. The CDR3 DNA is TGTGCCAGTAGTATAGCTGGGGGGATTAATCAGCCCCAGCATTTT. Amino acids: CASSIAGGINQPQHF.

The sample holds a few counts of this clonotype. The chain couples TRBV4-1 to TRBJ1-2, with D possibly matching TRBD1 (6 bases). CDR3 size: 15 residues. The V end was cut by 0 bases, the J end by 4 bases, with 12 bases between. Germline lookup yields CDR1 MGHRA and CDR2 YSYEKL. The CDR3 sequence: CASSQEGGAGYGYTF. CDR3 bases: TGCGCCAGCAGCCAAGAGGGGGGGGCCGGCTATGGCTACACCTTC.

This clonotype was observed many times. The genes are TRBV2 and TRBJ1-2, with D possibly TRBD1 on 6 matching bases. The CDR3 covers 13 residues. V lost 3 bases, J lost 5 bases, and 10 bases lay in between. The V gene's germline CDR1 is SNHLY and CDR2 FYNNEI. This CDR3 is CASSDRGLYGYTF. The CDR3 nucleotides read TGTGCCAGCAGTGACAGGGGATTATATGGCTACACCTTC.

On this clonotype itself: This may stem from a read error, because a much larger clone lies one nucleotide away. The gene calls are TRBV5-8 and TRBJ1-2, with a weak D call TRBD1 (5 bases). The CDR3 consists of 14 residues. Per the germline V gene, CDR1 is SGHTS and CDR2 is YDEGEE. Trimming stripped 4 bases from V and 13 bases from J, with 23 bases between. CDR3 coding DNA: TGTGCCAGCAGCCCGTCGACAGACCTATGGCGGTGCACCTTC. Translated, it gives CASSPSTDLWRCTF.

This sequence joins TRBV13 and TRBJ2-7; D is unclear. CDR1 and CDR2 from the germline V gene are PRHDT and FYEKMQ (reference sequence). The V end was cut by 2 bases, the J end by 6 bases, with 8 bases between. CDR3 length: 12 amino acids. The CDR3 spells CASSLQFGEQYF. CDR3 DNA: TGTGCCAGCAGCTTACAGTTTGGCGAGCAGTACTTC.

This clonotype was observed many times. CDR3 nucleotides: TGTGCCAGCAGCCAAGAACTAGTTTCCGAGCAGTACTTC. It yields the protein CASSQELVSEQYF. The chain has TRBV4-2 and TRBJ2-7, with D possibly TRBD2 on 5 matching bases. With 0 bases removed from V and 6 bases from J, the gap between germline ends came to 9 bases. This CDR3 region has 13 residues. Germline CDR1 reads LGHNA; CDR2 reads YNFKEQ.

CDR3 coding DNA: TGTGCCTGGAAAGGGCAGGAGACCCAGTACTTC. Translation: CAWKGQETQYF. This chain links TRBV30 with TRBJ2-5; D uncertain. V shed 4 bases and J shed 5 bases, with 8 bases lying between them. Per the germline V gene, CDR1 is GTSNPN and CDR2 is SVGIG (reference sequence). This CDR3 is built from 11 residues.

The chain has TRBV29-1 and TRBJ1-3; D ambiguous. This CDR3 is 13 amino acids long. Between the trimmed V and J ends, which lost 3 bases and 4 bases, there was a span of 10 bases. CDR1 and CDR2 (germline): SQVTM, ANQGSEA. The CDR3 loop is CSVDPMVGNTIYF. The DNA for the CDR3 is TGCAGCGTTGACCCTATGGTGGGAAACACCATATATTTT.

In this sample, this clonotype turned up once. V is TRBV12-3 or TRBV12-4 and J is TRBJ1-2, with TRBD1 matching over 7 bases. The CDR3 totals 13 residues. With V trimmed by 5 bases and J by 8 bases, 8 bases remained unmatched. The CDR3 DNA sequence: TGTGCCAGCAGTCCCAGACAGGGTATGGGCTACACCTTC. This codes for CASSPRQGMGYTF.

V gene TRBV27 combines with J gene TRBJ1-4, with D hard to call. The CDR3 loop spans 14 amino acids. The V end was cut by 4 bases, the J end by 8 bases, with 14 bases between. Germline assignment: CDR1 MNHEY and CDR2 SMNVEV (reference sequence). CDR3 protein: CASSYGFQREKLFF. The CDR3 nucleotides are TGTGCCAGCAGTTACGGATTCCAGCGGGAAAAACTGTTTTTT.

This clonotype was seen at least ten times. The gene calls are TRBV2 and TRBJ1-2; D perhaps matches TRBD1 (5 bases). Between the trimmed V and J ends, which lost 8 bases and 1 base, there was a span of 14 bases. The CDR3 runs 14 residues. CDR1 SNHLY and CDR2 FYNNEI come from the germline V gene. Here the CDR3 reads CASRPRGFNYGYTF. CDR3 sequence (DNA): TGTGCCAGCCGACCAAGGGGATTTAACTATGGCTACACCTTC.

The rearrangement uses TRBV28 and TRBJ2-7; 7 bases line up with TRBD1. Unmatched junction bases numbered 5, after V lost 7 bases and J lost 5 bases. Germline CDR1 reads MDHEN; CDR2 reads SYDVKM. The CDR3 is 12 residues long. In DNA form, the CDR3 reads TGTGCCAGCACCCCAGACAGGGACGAGCAGTACTTC. Amino acids: CASTPDRDEQYF.